This T cell receptor beta chain was sequenced in a study of spatial heterogeneity in lung cancer. Overall study findings and caveats: Counts that tracked tumor mutation counts were those of expanded intratumoral alpha and beta TCRs.

This clonotype is medium-sized in the sample. Its antigen is currently unknown. Via MiXCR, TCRdb re-called the 5' RACE reads, giving one row per CDR3 protein. The repertoire consists of fewer than 9,000 distinct CDR3 sequences, with 6% to 7% occurring once and the leading ten covering 15% to 20%. V lost 3 bases and J 6 bases, leaving 5 bases between the germline ends. The germline gives CDR1 LGHDT, CDR2 YNNKEL (reference sequence). This CDR3 has 11 residues. Time point meaning: sample taken at primary tumor resection. No cell sorting; template was whole RNA from tumor, lung tissue or PBMC. The source is a female donor with early-stage non-small cell lung cancer. The starting material was lung tumor tissue, obtained at surgery. This chain joins TRBV3-1 and TRBJ1-1, with no clear D. The CDR3 loop reads CASSHGPEAFF. As DNA, the CDR3 is TGTGCCAGCAGCCATGGCCCTGAAGCTTTCTTT.